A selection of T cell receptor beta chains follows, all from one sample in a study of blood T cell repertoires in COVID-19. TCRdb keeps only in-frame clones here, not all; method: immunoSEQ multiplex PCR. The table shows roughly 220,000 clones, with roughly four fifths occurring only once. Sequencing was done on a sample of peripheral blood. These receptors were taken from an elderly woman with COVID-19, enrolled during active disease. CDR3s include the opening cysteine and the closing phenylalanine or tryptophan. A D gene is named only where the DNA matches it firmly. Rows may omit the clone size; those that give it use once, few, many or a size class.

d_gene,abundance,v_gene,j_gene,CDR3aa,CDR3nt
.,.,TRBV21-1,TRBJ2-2,CASPALGASGRATLAGELFF,TGTGCCAGCCCCGCCTTGGGGGCTAGCGGGAGGGCCACGTTGGCCGGGGAGCTGTTTTTT
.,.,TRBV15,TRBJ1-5,CATSMRAALGNQPQHF,TGTGCCACCAGCATGCGGGCAGCCCTGGGCAATCAGCCCCAGCATTTT
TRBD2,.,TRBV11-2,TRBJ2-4,CASSSLAGGTPNIQYF,TGTGCCAGCAGCTCCTTAGCGGGGGGGACCCCCAACATTCAGTACTTC
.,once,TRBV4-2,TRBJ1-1,CASSQDPGVVTEAFF,TGTGCCAGCAGCCAAGATCCCGGGGTTGTCACTGAAGCTTTCTTT
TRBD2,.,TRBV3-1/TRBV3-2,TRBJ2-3,CASSRDSGVPDTQYF,TGTGCCAGCAGCCGAGATAGCGGGGTCCCAGATACGCAGTATTTT
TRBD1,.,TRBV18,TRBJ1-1,CASSPPPGGLGYTEAFF,TGTGCCAGCTCACCACCTCCAGGGGGGCTAGGGTACACTGAAGCTTTCTTT
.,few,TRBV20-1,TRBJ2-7,CSASLGTTYEQYF,TGCAGTGCTAGTCTAGGGACAACCTACGAGCAGTACTTC
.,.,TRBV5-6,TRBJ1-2,CASSLGTDYGYTF,TGTGCCAGCAGCTTGGGGACAGACTATGGCTACACCTTC
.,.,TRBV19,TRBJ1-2,CATGTNLNYGYTF,TGTGCCACCGGGACAAACCTTAACTATGGCTACACCTTC
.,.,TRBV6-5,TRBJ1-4,CASSWGLGEKLFF,TGTGCCAGCAGTTGGGGGCTTGGGGAAAAACTGTTTTTT
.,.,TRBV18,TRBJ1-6,CASSQNTGPGDSPLHF,TGTGCCAGCTCACAAAATACAGGGCCTGGGGATTCACCCCTCCACTTT
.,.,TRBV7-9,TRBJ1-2,CASSAGEYGYTF,TGTGCCAGCAGCGCGGGGGAATATGGCTACACCTTC
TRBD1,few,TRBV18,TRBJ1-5,CASSPVRGTDLHF,TGTGCCAGCTCACCAGTCAGGGGGACCGATCTGCATTTT
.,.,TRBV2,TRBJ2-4,CASSERTDKNIQYF,TGTGCCAGCAGTGAACGGACAGACAAAAACATTCAGTACTTC
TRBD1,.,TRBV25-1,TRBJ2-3,CASSETGGGTDTQYF,TGTGCCAGCAGTGAGACAGGGGGCGGCACAGATACGCAGTATTTT
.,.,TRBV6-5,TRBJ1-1,CASSYLDREAFF,TGTGCCAGCAGTTACCTCGACAGAGAAGCTTTCTTT
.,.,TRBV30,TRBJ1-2,CAWGADTARGGYTF,TGTGCCTGGGGTGCCGACACGGCCAGGGGCGGCTACACCTTC
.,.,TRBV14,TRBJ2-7,CASSQDSRTAAAYEQYF,TGTGCCAGCAGCCAAGATAGTAGGACAGCCGCCGCTTACGAGCAGTACTTC
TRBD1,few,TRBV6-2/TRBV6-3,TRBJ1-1,CASSTRQGGTEAFF,TGTGCCAGCAGCACCCGACAGGGGGGTACTGAAGCTTTCTTT
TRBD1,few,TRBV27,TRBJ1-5,CASSLSGTGIGQPQHF,TGTGCCAGCAGTTTATCAGGGACAGGGATCGGTCAGCCCCAGCATTTT
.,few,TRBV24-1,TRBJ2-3,CATSDLSSGSADTQYF,TGTGCCACCAGTGATTTGAGTAGCGGAAGCGCAGATACGCAGTATTTT
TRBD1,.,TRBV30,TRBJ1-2,CAWNGQAEGGYTF,TGTGCCTGGAACGGACAGGCGGAGGGTGGCTACACCTTC
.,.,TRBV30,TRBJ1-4,CAWSLAEKLFF,TGTGCCTGGAGTCTAGCCGAAAAACTGTTTTTT
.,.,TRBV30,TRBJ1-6,CAWMAGRGSVAYNSPLHF,TGTGCCTGGATGGCTGGTCGCGGCTCAGTCGCCTATAATTCACCCCTCCACTTT
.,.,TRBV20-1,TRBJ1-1,CSASVDSNTEAFF,TGCAGTGCTAGTGTGGACTCGAACACTGAAGCTTTCTTT
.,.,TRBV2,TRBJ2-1,CASSELDEQFF,TGTGCCAGCAGTGAACTTGATGAGCAGTTCTTC
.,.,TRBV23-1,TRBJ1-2,CASSHEAGEYGYTF,TGCGCCAGCAGTCATGAGGCAGGGGAATATGGCTACACCTTC
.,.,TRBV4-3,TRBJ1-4,CASSQVLWTNEFF,TGCGCCAGCAGCCAAGTTCTGTGGACAAATGAGTTTTTT
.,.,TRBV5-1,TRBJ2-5,CASSLYAGAESQYF,TGCGCCAGCAGCTTGTACGCGGGGGCAGAGTCCCAGTACTTC
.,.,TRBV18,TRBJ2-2,CASSPLLGQELFF,TGTGCCAGCTCACCACTACTCGGACAGGAGCTGTTTTTT
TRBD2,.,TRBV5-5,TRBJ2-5,CASSSVSGGQETQYF,TGTGCCAGCAGCTCCGTTAGCGGGGGCCAAGAGACCCAGTACTTC
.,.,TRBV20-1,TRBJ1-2,CSASIGAIYGYTF,TGCAGTGCTAGTATAGGGGCCATCTATGGCTACACCTTC
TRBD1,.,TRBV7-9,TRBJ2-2,CASSRDREYGRNTGELFF,TGTGCCAGCAGCCGGGACAGGGAATATGGGAGAAACACCGGGGAGCTGTTTTTT
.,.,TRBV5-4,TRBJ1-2,CASSSTGPAGYTF,TGTGCCAGCAGCTCGACAGGCCCCGCTGGCTACACCTTC
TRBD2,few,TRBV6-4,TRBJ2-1,CASRERGGSLNEQFF,TGTGCCAGCAGGGAGCGGGGGGGGTCTCTCAATGAGCAGTTCTTC
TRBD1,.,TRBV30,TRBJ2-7,CAGTGAYEQYF,TGTGCCGGGACAGGGGCCTACGAGCAGTACTTC
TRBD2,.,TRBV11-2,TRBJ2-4,CASSSLTSGGLAKNIQYF,TGTGCCAGCAGCTCCCTGACTAGCGGGGGTTTAGCCAAAAACATTCAGTACTTC
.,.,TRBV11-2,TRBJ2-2,CASSLSIYRVGTNGELFF,TGTGCCAGCAGCTTATCAATATACAGGGTCGGTACAAACGGGGAGCTGTTTTTT
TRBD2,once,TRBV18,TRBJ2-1,CASSPPVLAGGSQYSYNEQFF,TGTGCCAGCTCACCACCGGTCCTAGCGGGGGGTTCTCAGTACTCCTACAATGAGCAGTTCTTC
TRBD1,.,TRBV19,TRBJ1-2,CASRGTGNGYTF,TGTGCCAGTAGGGGGACAGGGAATGGCTACACCTTC
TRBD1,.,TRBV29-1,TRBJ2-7,CSVGTAIYEQYF,TGCAGCGTGGGGACAGCTATTTACGAGCAGTACTTC
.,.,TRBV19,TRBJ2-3,CASSIADIRDTQYF,TGTGCCAGTAGTATAGCGGACATCCGAGATACGCAGTATTTT
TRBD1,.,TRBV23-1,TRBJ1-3,CASSQGTGVGNTIYF,TGCGCCAGCAGTCAAGGGACAGGAGTTGGAAACACCATATATTTT
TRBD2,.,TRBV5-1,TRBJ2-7,CASTPSGRYEQYF,TGCGCCAGCACCCCTAGCGGGAGGTACGAGCAGTACTTC
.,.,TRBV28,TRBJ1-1,CASSKRDKIFAFF,TGTGCCAGCAGTAAGCGGGACAAGATATTCGCTTTCTTT